The clone carrying this T cell receptor (beta chain) was seen only a few times. The germline gives CDR1 DFQATT, CDR2 SNEGSKA (reference sequence). This CDR3 has 15 residues. Germline trimming cut 4 bases from V and 6 bases from J; bases unmatched to any gene: 10. These data come from a study of early T cells in non-severe SARS-CoV-2 infection. From the 5' RACE reads, TCRdb called clonotypes with MiXCR, one entry per CDR3 protein. Of over 55,000 distinct CDR3 sequences listed, roughly 10% were seen once; the top ten hold 8.6%. The TCR originated in an adult who was a healthcare worker with PCR-confirmed SARS-CoV-2 infection or an uninfected control (not recorded which). V is TRBV20-1 and J is TRBJ2-1; the match to TRBD2 covers 9 bases. The sequenced sample consisted of whole blood. Written as DNA, the CDR3 is TGCAGTGCTAACCTAGCGGGAAGGGGATCCAATGAGCAGTTCTTC. It encodes CSANLAGRGSNEQFF.